A single sample is the source of the 8 T cell receptor beta chains below, sequenced in a study of blood T cell repertoires in COVID-19. The repertoire was sequenced with immunoSEQ multiplex PCR; TCRdb's copy has only in-frame clones and lacks some. The table shows around 200,000 clones, with 75% to 90% occurring only once. The material sequenced was peripheral blood. The source is a human donor in a cohort sampled during active COVID-19.

The J gene is TRBJ1-6, the V gene TRBV19; 9 nucleotides align to TRBD1. CDR1 LNHDA and CDR2 SQIVND come from the germline V gene (reference sequence). The CDR3 is made up of 13 amino acids. J gave up 8 bases and V 6 bases, and 2 bases lay outside the gene matches. This chain's CDR3 is CASSGQGYSPLHF. CDR3 nucleotide sequence: TGTGCCAGTAGCGGACAGGGGTATTCACCCCTCCACTTT.

V is TRBV5-1 and J is TRBJ2-7; 10 bases are a match to TRBD2. J lost 3 bases, V lost 6 bases, and 12 bases had no gene match. Germline values: CDR1 SGHRS, CDR2 YFSETQ. This CDR3 contains 16 residues. The CDR3 sequence: CASKRLAGAGLYEQYF. Written as DNA, the CDR3 is TGCGCCAGCAAACGTCTAGCGGGAGCCGGGCTCTACGAGCAGTACTTC.

This clone was found once. The CDR3 nucleotides are TGTGCCAGCAGTATCGCTGGAGAGGGAGCTTTCTTT. Its translation: CASSIAGEGAFF. This chain joins TRBV6-6 and TRBJ1-1; no reliable D call. Deletions cut 5 bases from V and 10 bases from J, with 14 bases between. The length of the CDR3 is 12 residues. Germline V gene data show CDR1 as MNHNY and CDR2 as SVGAGI (reference sequence).

The V and J genes are TRBV6-2 or TRBV6-3 and TRBJ1-1; TRBD1 might be the D (6 bases). The ends were cut back, 6 bases at V and 3 bases at J, with 14 bases in the middle. The CDR3 consists of 14 residues. Germline-derived CDR1 and CDR2 are MNHEY and SVGEGT. For the CDR3, the DNA is TGTGCCAGCAGCCCCGGGTGGACAGACACTGAAGCTTTCTTT. Translating gives CASSPGWTDTEAFF.

This clone showed up just a few times. The genes are TRBV9 and TRBJ1-1; D uncertain. The V end was cut by 4 bases, the J end by 1 base, with 11 bases between. This CDR3 comprises 14 residues. CDR1 SGDLS and CDR2 YYNGEE come from the germline V gene. CDR3 region: CASSPPFGNTEAFF. The CDR3 region has the DNA TGTGCCAGCAGCCCTCCCTTCGGGAACACTGAAGCTTTCTTT.

The chain combines TRBV19 with TRBJ2-7, with 8 nucleotides matching TRBD1. After removal of 6 bases from V and 4 bases from J, the junction contained 8 bases not matched to a gene. Germline V lookup: CDR1 LNHDA, CDR2 SQIVND (reference sequence). This CDR3 is built from 14 residues. The CDR3, as DNA: TGTGCCAGTAGCCCCCAGGGGGCTTATTACGAGCAGTACTTC. This sequence encodes CASSPQGAYYEQYF.

Only a few counts were recorded for this clone. V is TRBV24-1 and J is TRBJ2-2; a weak D match, TRBD2 (5 bases). Trimming stripped 1 base from V and 1 base from J, with 9 bases between. The germline V gene has CDR1 KGHDR and CDR2 SFDVKD. The CDR3 spans 16 residues. CDR3 DNA: TGTGCCACCAGTGATTTTGAGGGAATGAACACCGGGGAGCTGTTTTTT. Amino acid sequence: CATSDFEGMNTGELFF.

This clone appeared once. The V gene is TRBV30, the J gene TRBJ2-1, with TRBD2 identical over 10 bases. Germline V CDR1 and CDR2: GTSNPN, SVGIG (reference sequence). The CDR3 has 15 amino acids. The trim removed 1 base at V and 3 bases at J, leaving 3 bases unmatched. CDR3 nucleotide sequence: TGTGCCTGGAGTGAACTAGCGGGAAGCTACAATGAGCAGTTCTTC. Protein sequence: CAWSELAGSYNEQFF. Using reference TRBV30 and TRBJ2-1 for the parts outside the CDR3, the full variable domain is SQTIHQWPATLVQPVGSPLSLECTVEGTSNPNLYWYRQAAGRGLQLLFYSVGIGQISSEVPQNLSASRPQDRQFILSSKKLLLSDSGFYLCAWSELAGSYNEQFFGPGTRLTVL.